The clone carrying this T cell receptor (beta chain) appeared a few times. This sample is part of a study of molecular identifiers for immune sequencing clone quantification. TCRdb re-called the PCR reads with MiXCR, one entry per CDR3 protein. In the table there are around 460,000 distinct CDR3 sequences, about a fifth of which are singletons. CDR1 and CDR2 from the germline V gene are DFQATT and SNEGSKA (reference sequence). Trimming removed 1 base from V and 7 bases from J; junction bases left unmatched: 9. CDR3 size: 15 residues. The sample consisted of naive CD8+ T cells from blood, with Jurkat cell RNA spiked in. Documented subset: FACS-sorted CD8+CD4-CCR7+CD45RA+ naive T cells. This receptor was obtained from a human donor in good health. Some libraries in this study had Jurkat cell RNA spiked in. The chain combines TRBV20-1 with TRBJ2-1; 8 positions agree with TRBD2. The CDR3 here is CSARAPGGPLNEQFF. The CDR3 DNA is TGCAGTGCTAGAGCCCCGGGGGGGCCTTTGAATGAGCAGTTCTTC.